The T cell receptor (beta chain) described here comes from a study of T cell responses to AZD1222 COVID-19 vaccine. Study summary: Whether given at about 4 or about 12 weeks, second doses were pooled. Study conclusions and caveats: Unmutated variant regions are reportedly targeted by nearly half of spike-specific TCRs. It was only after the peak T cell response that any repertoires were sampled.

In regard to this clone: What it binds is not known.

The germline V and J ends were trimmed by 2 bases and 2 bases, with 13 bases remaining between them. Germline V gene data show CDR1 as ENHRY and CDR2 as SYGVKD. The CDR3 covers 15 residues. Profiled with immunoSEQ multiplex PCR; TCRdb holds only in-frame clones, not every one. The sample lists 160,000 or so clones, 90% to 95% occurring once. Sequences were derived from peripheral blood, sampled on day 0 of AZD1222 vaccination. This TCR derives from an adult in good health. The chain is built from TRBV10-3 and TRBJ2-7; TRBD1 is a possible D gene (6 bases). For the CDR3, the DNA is TGTGCCATCAGTGAGCTCGGGACAAATACCTACGAGCAGTACTTC. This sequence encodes CAISELGTNTYEQYF.